Listed below are T cell receptor beta chains from one sample, sequenced in a study of a mutant IDH1 vaccine in newly diagnosed glioma. Profiled with immunoSEQ multiplex PCR; TCRdb holds only in-frame clones, not every one. There are approximately 61,000 clones in the sample; roughly 80% occur only once, and 4.5% to 7.5% lies in the top ten. Antigens for these TCRs are unknown. Specimen: PBMCs, collected from a glioma patient whose treatment included an IDH1 peptide vaccine. Receptor source: a man between 45 and 60 years old with glioma. CDR3s include the opening cysteine and the closing phenylalanine or tryptophan. The D gene is left open where the match is weak. Clone size is shown for a subset of rows, as once, few, many or a class of expanded clone.

V	size	D	length	J	DNA	CDR3
TRBV6-4	NA	NA	14	TRBJ2-7	TGTGCCAGCGGAACAGGGGGGGAGCCCTACGAGCAGTACTTC	CASGTGGEPYEQYF
TRBV6-5	NA	TRBD2	15	TRBJ2-7	TGTGCCAGCAGTTTAGCGGGAGGGTACTCCTACGAGCAGTACTTC	CASSLAGGYSYEQYF
TRBV19	NA	TRBD1	14	TRBJ1-1	TGTGCCAGTAGTTCCGGGACAGAAAACACTGAAGCTTTCTTT	CASSSGTENTEAFF
TRBV2	NA	NA	15	TRBJ1-6	TGTGCCAGCACTGCCCTTAGGGAGATTAATTCACCCCTCCACTTT	CASTALREINSPLHF
TRBV11-2	NA	NA	16	TRBJ2-7	TGTGCCAGCAGCGTCTACCGAGGGCCTAGCTCCTACGAGCAGTACTTC	CASSVYRGPSSYEQYF
TRBV30	once	TRBD2	14	TRBJ2-5	TGTGCCTGGAGTGTAGGGCTAGCGGGGGAGACCCAGTACTTC	CAWSVGLAGETQYF
TRBV4-3	NA	NA	15	TRBJ1-5	TGCGCCAGCAGCCAATCCGGACAGAGCAATCAGCCCCAGCATTTT	CASSQSGQSNQPQHF
TRBV7-2	NA	TRBD2	15	TRBJ2-1	TGTGCCAGCAGCTCCGGACTAGCGGGGGCCAATGAGCAGTTCTTC	CASSSGLAGANEQFF
TRBV28	NA	NA	14	TRBJ2-7	TGTGCCAGCAGTCCGCGGGACGTCCGTTACGAGCAGTACTTC	CASSPRDVRYEQYF
TRBV7-9	once	TRBD1	17	TRBJ1-1	TGTGCCAGCAGCTCGCCGGGACAGGGACTGAGGAACACTGAAGCTTTCTTT	CASSSPGQGLRNTEAFF
TRBV6-1	once	TRBD1	13	TRBJ2-7	TGTGCCAGTCTCGGACAGGAGACGAACGAGCAGTACTTC	CASLGQETNEQYF
TRBV29-1	NA	NA	13	TRBJ2-1	TGCAGCGTTAAGGCGGGGACCTACAATGAGCAGTTCTTC	CSVKAGTYNEQFF
TRBV5-5	NA	NA	13	TRBJ1-1	TGTGCCAGCAGCTACCTTCAGAACACTGAAGCTTTCTTT	CASSYLQNTEAFF
TRBV7-9	NA	NA	12	TRBJ2-1	TGTGCCAGCAGTTCCAGGACGGAGGAGCAGTTCTTC	CASSSRTEEQFF
TRBV28	NA	NA	14	TRBJ1-5	TGTGCCAGCAGTGGCAGGATTGGCAATCAGCCCCAGCATTTT	CASSGRIGNQPQHF
TRBV7-2	NA	TRBD2	15	TRBJ2-5	TGTGCCAGCAGCTTGGCTAGCGGGCTTCAAGAGACCCAGTACTTC	CASSLASGLQETQYF
TRBV27	once	NA	13	TRBJ2-7	TGTGCCAGCAAGAATAACGGGGCCTACGAGCAGTACTTC	CASKNNGAYEQYF
TRBV28	NA	TRBD2	16	TRBJ2-2	TGTGCCAGCAGCCTAGGGACTAGCGGGAGATCCGGGGAGCTGTTTTTT	CASSLGTSGRSGELFF
TRBV19	NA	NA	16	TRBJ1-5	TGTGCCAGTAGTATAGGATCCCGGGGATTAGGTCAGCCCCAGCATTTT	CASSIGSRGLGQPQHF
TRBV19	NA	NA	13	TRBJ1-2	TGTGCCAGTAGCAGTTTCGCAGAAGATGGCTACACCTTC	CASSSFAEDGYTF
TRBV7-8	NA	NA	12	TRBJ2-7	TGTGCCAGCAGCTTAGCTTTGGACGAGCAGTACTTC	CASSLALDEQYF
TRBV5-6	NA	NA	13	TRBJ2-7	TGTGCCAGCAGCTTCGGCCGGACGGGCGAGCAGTACTTC	CASSFGRTGEQYF
TRBV14	NA	NA	12	TRBJ1-4	TGTGCCAGCAGTACACAGAATGAAAAACTGTTTTTT	CASSTQNEKLFF
TRBV4-1	NA	TRBD2	16	TRBJ2-4	TGCGCCAGCAGCCACCGAGCGGGGCTAGCCAAAAACATTCAGTACTTC	CASSHRAGLAKNIQYF
TRBV5-1	NA	TRBD2	17	TRBJ2-7	TGCGCCAGCAGCTTGGGGCTTAGGCAGCGGGAGTGGCACGAGCAGTACTTC	CASSLGLRQREWHEQYF
TRBV4-3	NA	NA	17	TRBJ1-2	TGCGCCAGCAGCCCGTATTCACCGAGGAGCAGATACTATGGCTACACCTTC	CASSPYSPRSRYYGYTF
TRBV5-4	NA	TRBD2	17	TRBJ2-3	TGTGCCTCCGGTTTGAGCGGGGAACCTTTTAGCACAGATACGCAGTATTTT	CASGLSGEPFSTDTQYF
TRBV30	NA	TRBD2	13	TRBJ2-3	TGTGCCTGGACTAGCGGGAGCACAGATACGCAGTATTTT	CAWTSGSTDTQYF
TRBV6-1	NA	NA	12	TRBJ1-2	TGTGCCAGCAGTGGACAGTTCTATGGCTACACCTTC	CASSGQFYGYTF
TRBV4-1	once	TRBD1	15	TRBJ2-7	TGCGCCAGCAGCCGACCCGGCACAGGGGATCACGAGCAGTACTTC	CASSRPGTGDHEQYF
TRBV6-5	NA	NA	14	TRBJ2-3	TGTGCCAGCAACCGATCTCCCTACGCAGATACGCAGTATTTT	CASNRSPYADTQYF
TRBV7-3	NA	NA	15	TRBJ2-6	TGTGCCAGCAGCTTAACCCCCTCTGGGGCCAACGTCCTGACTTTC	CASSLTPSGANVLTF
TRBV5-4	NA	NA	15	TRBJ1-2	TGTGCCAGCAGCTCCCTGGTTAGGGGTAGGGATGGCTACACCTTC	CASSSLVRGRDGYTF